These 2 T cell receptor beta chains came from one sample sequenced in a study of OX40 agonist ivuxolimab in advanced cancers. The protocol was immunoSEQ multiplex PCR, while the TCRdb copy is restricted to in-frame clones and leaves out a portion. The profile shows 72,000 or so clones, around 90% of them singletons. The material sequenced was CD4+ or CD8+ T cells sorted from blood, taken in a trial of the OX40 agonist ivuxolimab. All receptors derive from an adult with an advanced solid tumor such as melanoma, head and neck, liver or kidney cancer.

V gene TRBV7-8 combines with J gene TRBJ1-4; D is possibly TRBD1 (5 bases). The V end lost 0 bases, the J end lost 7 bases, and 15 bases lay between the germline ends. The CDR3 sequence is 16 residues long. From germline, CDR1 is SGHVS and CDR2 FQNEAQ. CDR3 coding DNA: TGTGCCAGCAGCTTAGCCCCGGGGGGGATGGTTGAAAAACTGTTTTTT. Amino acid sequence: CASSLAPGGMVEKLFF.

The chain recombines TRBV28 with TRBJ1-6; D is unresolved. The V gene lost 1 base and the J gene lost 10 bases, with 11 bases spanning the gap. The CDR3 is 14 amino acids. Germline V gene data show CDR1 as MDHEN and CDR2 as SYDVKM. The CDR3: CASSLSQSESPLHF. The CDR3, as DNA: TGTGCCAGCAGTTTATCACAGAGCGAGTCACCCCTCCACTTT. Using reference TRBV28 and TRBJ1-6 for the parts outside the CDR3, the full variable domain is DVKVTQSSRYLVKRTGEKVFLECVQDMDHENMFWYRQDPGLGLRLIYFSYDVKMKEKGDIPEGYSVSREKKERFSLILESASTNQTSMYLCASSLSQSESPLHFGNGTRLTVT.